This entry lists 29 T cell receptor beta chains sequenced from one sample in a study of CD8+CD57+ T cells in acquired aplastic anemia. Genomic DNA was employed as the template in profiling TCR beta VDJ and CDR3. TCRdb analysed the reads with MiXCR anew, one entry per CDR3 protein. The data contain about 48,000 distinct CDR3 sequences, about 73% of them singletons. Sequenced sample: sorted CD4+, CD8+, or CD8+CD57+ T cells (not recorded which) from PBMCs. These receptors were obtained from a human donor in good health, serving as a control.

The rearrangement links TRBV19 to TRBJ1-2, with no clear D. The CDR3 covers 13 residues. Germline CDR1 reads LNHDA; CDR2 reads SQIVND (reference sequence). The V end was cut by 6 bases, the J end by 7 bases, with 15 bases between. The CDR3 loop is CASRIPGLAGYTF. In nucleotides, the CDR3 is TGTGCCAGTAGGATACCGGGATTAGCTGGCTACACCTTC. Filled out from reference TRBV19 and TRBJ1-2, the complete variable domain reads DGGITQSPKYLFRKEGQNVTLSCEQNLNHDAMYWYRQDPGQGLRLIYYSQIVNDFQKGDIAEGYSVSREKKESFPLTVTSAQKNPTAFYLCASRIPGLAGYTFGSGTRLTVV.

This clonotype was seen once. The chain has TRBV19 and TRBJ2-7; 8 bases align to TRBD1. CDR1 and CDR2 (germline): LNHDA, SQIVND (reference sequence). V was clipped by 3 bases and J by 4 bases; unmatched bases: 8. This CDR3 has 15 amino acids. In DNA, the CDR3 is TGTGCCAGTAGTATTGAGACAGGGGCGAGTTACGAGCAGTACTTC. Its protein is CASSIETGASYEQYF.

The gene calls are TRBV7-9 and TRBJ2-6; D might be TRBD2 (6 bases). The CDR3 contains 15 residues. Trimming took off 7 bases at V and 2 bases at J, with 12 bases between the two ends. Germline CDR1 is SEHNR and CDR2 is FQNEAQ (reference sequence). The DNA of the CDR3 is TGTGCCAGCACCCTTGGGACTGCTGGGGCCAACGTCCTGACTTTC. Translated, it gives CASTLGTAGANVLTF.

Many counts were recorded for this clonotype. The chain's CDR3 is CASSDRGSGNQPQHF. CDR3 nucleotides: TGTGCCAGCAGCGACAGGGGAAGCGGCAATCAGCCCCAGCATTTT. The V and J genes are TRBV5-5 and TRBJ1-5; 8 bases map to TRBD1. Trimming removed 4 bases from V and 2 bases from J; junction bases left unmatched: 5. Germline V gives CDR1 SGHKS, CDR2 YYEKEE (reference sequence). The length of the CDR3 is 15 residues.

The rearrangement uses TRBV10-3 and TRBJ2-3; D gene ambiguous. The CDR3 has 17 residues. Deletions cut 3 bases from V and 0 bases from J, with 16 bases between. CDR1 is ENHRY, CDR2 SYGVKD, per germline. CDR3 sequence (DNA): TGTGCCATCAGTGAATTCGGGCCAACTACTAGCACAGATACGCAGTATTTT. Translation gives CAISEFGPTTSTDTQYF.

V gene TRBV2 combines with J gene TRBJ2-7; 8 bases map to TRBD1. V lost 2 bases to trimming and J lost 2 bases; unmatched junction nucleotides: 5. The CDR3 sequence is 15 residues long. Germline CDR1 and CDR2: SNHLY and FYNNEI. The CDR3 DNA is TGTGCCAGCAGTGAATTTGGGACAGGAACCTACGAGCAGTACTTC. The encoded protein is CASSEFGTGTYEQYF.

The V gene is TRBV15, the J gene TRBJ1-2; D not resolved. Germline CDR1 LNHNV, CDR2 YYDKDF (reference sequence). The CDR3 is made up of 14 amino acids. The germline V and J ends were trimmed by 3 bases and 2 bases, with 10 bases remaining between them. The CDR3: CATSSLYGNYGYTF. The CDR3 DNA reads TGTGCCACCAGCAGTTTATACGGAAACTATGGCTACACCTTC.

This sequence joins TRBV4-3 and TRBJ1-6; weak D call: TRBD1 (6 bases). The CDR3 extends over 16 amino acids. V lost 0 bases and J 3 bases, leaving 9 bases between the germline ends. Germline loops: CDR1 LGHNA, CDR2 YSLEER. CDR3 DNA: TGCGCCAGCAGCCAAGATCCGACAGGCTATAATTCACCCCTCCACTTT. This encodes CASSQDPTGYNSPLHF.

This rearrangement joins TRBV7-6 to TRBJ1-1, with D possibly being TRBD1 (5 bases). Germline V gene data show CDR1 as SGHVS and CDR2 as FNYEAQ. The V gene lost 5 bases and the J gene lost 7 bases, with 14 bases spanning the gap. This CDR3 is built from 13 residues. CDR3 protein: CASSPDSIDEAFF. The CDR3 DNA reads TGTGCCAGCAGCCCAGACAGTATCGATGAAGCTTTCTTT.

The V gene is TRBV20-1, the J gene TRBJ2-7; 7 bases align to TRBD1. V lost 0 bases to trimming and J lost 0 bases; unmatched junction nucleotides: 11. The length of the CDR3 is 17 residues. CDR1 is DFQATT and CDR2 is SNEGSKA in the germline V gene (reference sequence). The CDR3 loop reads CSARDDYVTGSSYEQYF. For the CDR3, the DNA is TGCAGTGCTAGAGATGATTATGTGACAGGGAGCTCCTACGAGCAGTACTTC.

This clonotype was counted ten times or more. CDR3 coding DNA: TGTGCCAGCAGCTCCGGCGTGGACAGCCAGAATTCACCCCTCCACTTT. It translates to CASSSGVDSQNSPLHF. The chain uses TRBV5-4 and TRBJ1-6; D possibly corresponds to TRBD1 (6 bases). The CDR3 totals 16 residues. Germline CDR1 and CDR2: SGHNT and YYREEE (reference sequence). Trimming left V 3 bases short and J 7 bases short, with 17 bases between.

The chain combines TRBV5-1 with TRBJ1-2; TRBD1 agrees at 7 bases. Germline V CDR1 and CDR2: SGHRS, YFSETQ. J was trimmed by 0 bases and V by 3 bases; bases with no gene match: 5. The CDR3 is made up of 15 amino acids. CDR3 in DNA: TGCGCCAGCAGCTCCGGGGACAGAACTAACTATGGCTACACCTTC. Translated: CASSSGDRTNYGYTF.

In its sample, this clonotype was seen once. The chain combines TRBV10-2 with TRBJ2-7; D ambiguous. Trimming pared 4 bases from V and 3 bases from J, leaving 10 bases between. This CDR3 is 13 amino acids long. Germline CDR1 is WSHSY and CDR2 is SAAADI. In DNA form, the CDR3 reads TGCGCCAGCAGTGGGGTGGGCAGCTACGAGCAGTACTTC. Its protein is CASSGVGSYEQYF.

The genes are TRBV11-1 and TRBJ2-3; D assignment may be TRBD1 or TRBD2 (5 bases each). The CDR3 has 15 residues. Trimming left V 2 bases short and J 6 bases short, with 15 bases between. Germline CDR1 reads SGHAT; CDR2 reads FQDESV (reference sequence). CDR3 amino acids: CASSLTSGSQDTQYF. The CDR3 nucleotides read TGTGCCAGCAGCTTAACGTCAGGGAGCCAGGATACGCAGTATTTT.

CDR3 sequence: CASSSDRSSGANVLTF. DNA for the CDR3: TGTGCCAGCAGCTCGGACAGGAGCTCTGGGGCCAACGTCCTGACTTTC. The rearrangement uses TRBV9 and TRBJ2-6; 7 bases map to TRBD1. This CDR3 is 16 amino acids long. Germline values: CDR1 SGDLS, CDR2 YYNGEE. J lost 0 bases, V lost 4 bases, and 4 bases had no gene match.

As regards this clonotype: One junction end disagrees with the germline gene, perhaps due to a read error. The gene calls are TRBV11-1 and TRBJ2-7; D possibly corresponds to TRBD2 (5 bases). The length of the CDR3 is 20 residues. The germline CDR1 and CDR2 sequences are SGHAT and FQDESV (reference sequence). The CDR3 here is CASSARGPRTVGQASYEQHF. Here the CDR3 DNA reads TGTGCCAGCAGCGCCCGTGGGCCTCGGACTGTCGGGCAGGCCAGCTACGAGCAGCACTTC. Combining the CDR3 with reference TRBV11-1 and TRBJ2-7 gives the whole variable domain EAEVAQSPRYKITEKSQAVAFWCDPISGHATLYWYRQILGQGPELLVQFQDESVVDDSQLPKDRFSAERLKGVDSTLKIQPAELGDSAMYLCASSARGPRTVGQASYEQHFGPGTRLTVT.

This chain connects TRBV12-3 or TRBV12-4 to TRBJ2-7; D might be TRBD2 (6 bases). This CDR3 region has 13 residues. Trimming shortened V by 6 bases and J by 5 bases, and 14 bases separated the two germline ends. The CDR3 bases are TGTGCCAGCAGCCAAGTAACTAGCCACGAGCAGTACTTC. This encodes CASSQVTSHEQYF.

This clonotype was recorded at least ten times. V is TRBV19 and J is TRBJ1-5, with 8 bases fitting TRBD1. Per the germline V gene, CDR1 is LNHDA and CDR2 is SQIVND (reference sequence). CDR3 size: 13 residues. V lost 9 bases, J lost 5 bases, and 6 bases stayed unmatched. The CDR3 protein is CASTGQGYQPQHF. In nucleotides, the CDR3 is TGTGCCAGCACCGGACAGGGATATCAGCCCCAGCATTTT.

In nucleotides, the CDR3 is TGCAGTGCTAGAGATGACAGAGCTTTCTTT. Protein: CSARDDRAFF. The chain uses TRBV20-1 and TRBJ1-1; D possibly corresponds to TRBD1 (5 bases). Trimming removed 0 bases from V and 10 bases from J, with 6 bases in between. The CDR3 sequence is 10 residues long. Germline values: CDR1 DFQATT, CDR2 SNEGSKA (reference sequence).

This sequence joins TRBV14 and TRBJ2-1, with D perhaps TRBD2 (6 bases). The CDR3 length is 16 residues. CDR1 and CDR2 (germline): SGHDN, FVKESK. With 0 bases removed from V and 3 bases from J, the gap between germline ends came to 12 bases. The CDR3 spells CASSQEIGTDYNEQFF. CDR3 nucleotide sequence: TGTGCCAGCAGCCAAGAGATAGGGACTGACTACAATGAGCAGTTCTTC. Complete variable domain (other parts from reference TRBV14 and TRBJ2-1): EAGVTQFPSHSVIEKGQTVTLRCDPISGHDNLYWYRRVMGKEIKFLLHFVKESKQDESGMPNNRFLAERTGGTYSTLKVQPAELEDSGVYFCASSQEIGTDYNEQFFGPGTRLTVL.

The V gene is TRBV24-1, the J gene TRBJ2-3, with TRBD1 as a possible D gene (5 bases). Germline values: CDR1 KGHDR, CDR2 SFDVKD. The CDR3 consists of 12 residues. Trimming stripped 5 bases from V and 8 bases from J, with 10 bases between. The CDR3 here is CATSGTGGTQYF. The CDR3, as DNA: TGTGCCACCAGTGGCACAGGTGGTACGCAGTATTTT.

A remark on this clonotype: A much larger clone lies a single base off, so this may be a read error. V usage is TRBV29-1 and J usage is TRBJ1-1; TRBD1 is a possible D gene (6 bases). Trimming cost V 4 bases and J 4 bases, with 19 bases left between them. The CDR3 is 15 residues long. Germline lookup yields CDR1 SQVTM and CDR2 ANQGSEA. CDR3 loop: CSVVGFDRRSTEAFF. In nucleotides, the CDR3 is TGCAGCGTTGTTGGTTTCGACAGGAGGAGCACTGAAGCTTTCTTT.

This clonotype has a count of ten or more. This chain joins TRBV4-1 and TRBJ1-2; 10 nucleotides match TRBD1. Germline CDR1 MGHRA, CDR2 YSYEKL. The length of the CDR3 is 16 residues. The J segment lost 5 bases and the V segment lost 1 base, leaving 7 bases of the junction unmatched. CDR3 protein: CASSQGTLGQGYGYTF. CDR3 nucleotide sequence: TGCGCCAGCAGCCAAGGGACGTTGGGACAGGGGTATGGCTACACCTTC.

With respect to this clonotype: A read error may produce the germline difference seen at one junction end. The V call is TRBV30, the J call TRBJ2-3, with TRBD1 matching 10 bases. The germline gives CDR1 GTSNPN, CDR2 SVGIG (reference sequence). There are 16 residues in the CDR3. CDR3 amino acids: CAWSVRTGGRTDTQYF. The CDR3 DNA is TGCGCCTGGAGTGTACGGACAGGGGGTCGCACAGATACGCAGTATTTT. Filled out from reference TRBV30 and TRBJ2-3, the complete variable domain reads SQTIHQWPATLVQPVGSPLSLECTVEGTSNPNLYWYRQAAGRGLQLLFYSVGIGQISSEVPQNLSASRPQDRQFILSSKKLLLSDSGFYLCAWSVRTGGRTDTQYFGPGTRLTVL.

The chain links TRBV13 to TRBJ2-7; the D is unclear. The CDR3 runs to 13 residues. V was shortened by 4 bases and J by 0 bases, with 7 bases between the two germline ends. Per germline, CDR1 PRHDT and CDR2 FYEKMQ (reference sequence). The CDR3, as DNA: TGTGCCAGCAGCTCGGTGGACTCCTACGAGCAGTACTTC. Amino acid sequence: CASSSVDSYEQYF.

The sample holds a few counts of this clonotype. The chain couples TRBV3-1 to TRBJ2-7; D is tentatively TRBD1 or TRBD2 (5 bases each). The germline gives CDR1 LGHDT, CDR2 YNNKEL (reference sequence). The length of the CDR3 is 13 residues. With 7 bases removed from V and 6 bases from J, the gap between germline ends came to 16 bases. The CDR3 protein is CASTEGGTGEQYF. The CDR3 DNA follows: TGTGCCAGCACCGAAGGTGGGACCGGCGAGCAGTACTTC.

This chain uses TRBV10-2 with TRBJ1-4; 10 nucleotides match TRBD1. CDR1 is WSHSY and CDR2 is SAAADI in the germline V gene. The CDR3 has 14 amino acids. Trimming at V came to 8 bases and at J to 10 bases, leaving 10 bases not matched to a gene. The CDR3 protein is CASAEDRGVVKLFF. In DNA, the CDR3 is TGCGCCAGCGCCGAGGACAGGGGGGTCGTAAAACTGTTTTTT.

This clonotype appeared a single time. V and J are TRBV10-3 and TRBJ1-5; D is possibly TRBD1 (5 bases). The CDR3 extends over 15 amino acids. Germline V gene lookup returns CDR1 ENHRY and CDR2 SYGVKD. Trimming shortened V by 1 base and J by 4 bases, and 11 bases separated the two germline ends. CDR3 sequence reads: CAISEFLGVNQPQHF. The CDR3 bases are TGTGCCATCAGTGAGTTTTTAGGGGTTAATCAGCCCCAGCATTTT.

The chain links TRBV19 to TRBJ1-4, with 7 bases identical to TRBD1. Germline CDR1 and CDR2: LNHDA and SQIVND (reference sequence). The V and J ends lost 8 bases and 0 bases, in that order; junction bases with no gene match: 3. This CDR3 is 14 amino acids long. The CDR3: CASVGTATNEKLFF. The DNA of the CDR3 is TGTGCCAGTGTGGGGACAGCAACTAATGAAAAACTGTTTTTT.